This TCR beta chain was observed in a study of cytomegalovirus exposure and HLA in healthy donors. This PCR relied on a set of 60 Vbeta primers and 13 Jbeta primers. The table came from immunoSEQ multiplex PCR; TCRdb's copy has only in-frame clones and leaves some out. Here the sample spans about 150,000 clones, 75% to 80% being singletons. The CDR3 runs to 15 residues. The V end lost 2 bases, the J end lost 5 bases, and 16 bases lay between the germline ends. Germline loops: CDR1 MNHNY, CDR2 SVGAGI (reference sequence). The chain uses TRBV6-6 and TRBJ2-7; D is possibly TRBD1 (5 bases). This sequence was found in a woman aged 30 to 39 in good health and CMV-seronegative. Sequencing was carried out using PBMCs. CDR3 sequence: CASSYRTQGRNEQYF. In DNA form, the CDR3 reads TGTGCCAGCAGTTACCGTACTCAGGGAAGGAACGAGCAGTACTTC.